This T cell receptor beta chain originates from a study of immune heterogeneity within non-small cell lung tumors. Overall study: Squamous cell carcinomas accounted for several of the tumors, non-squamous carcinomas for 10, and 1 was not otherwise specified.

Multiplex PCR relied on 32 V and 13 J primers to amplify TCR beta CDR3. TCRdb recomputed calls from the multiplex PCR reads with MiXCR, one row per CDR3 protein. The repertoire includes 9,000 to 13,000 distinct CDR3 sequences, about 20% of them detected once, and approximately 4% sits in the top ten. Bulk tumor genomic DNA, 500 to 650 ng per sample, was the template. Surgeons took several biopsies per primary tumor, spaced far apart, during surgery. Patients underwent curative surgery for non-small cell lung cancer (untreated and newly diagnosed). V gave up 5 bases and J gave up 4 bases, with 26 bases separating them. The germline CDR1 and CDR2 sequences are SEHNR and FQNEAQ (reference sequence). The CDR3 runs 18 residues. This clonotype was seen a few times.

This TCR was recovered from a man in his 60s with non-small cell lung cancer. The J gene is TRBJ1-2, the V gene TRBV7-9, with D hard to call. Sample: lung tumor tissue. This chain's CDR3 is CASSTNILGGSPAYGYTF. CDR3 DNA sequence: TGTGCCAGCAGCACAAACATCCTGGGAGGGTCCCCCGCCTATGGCTACACCTTC.